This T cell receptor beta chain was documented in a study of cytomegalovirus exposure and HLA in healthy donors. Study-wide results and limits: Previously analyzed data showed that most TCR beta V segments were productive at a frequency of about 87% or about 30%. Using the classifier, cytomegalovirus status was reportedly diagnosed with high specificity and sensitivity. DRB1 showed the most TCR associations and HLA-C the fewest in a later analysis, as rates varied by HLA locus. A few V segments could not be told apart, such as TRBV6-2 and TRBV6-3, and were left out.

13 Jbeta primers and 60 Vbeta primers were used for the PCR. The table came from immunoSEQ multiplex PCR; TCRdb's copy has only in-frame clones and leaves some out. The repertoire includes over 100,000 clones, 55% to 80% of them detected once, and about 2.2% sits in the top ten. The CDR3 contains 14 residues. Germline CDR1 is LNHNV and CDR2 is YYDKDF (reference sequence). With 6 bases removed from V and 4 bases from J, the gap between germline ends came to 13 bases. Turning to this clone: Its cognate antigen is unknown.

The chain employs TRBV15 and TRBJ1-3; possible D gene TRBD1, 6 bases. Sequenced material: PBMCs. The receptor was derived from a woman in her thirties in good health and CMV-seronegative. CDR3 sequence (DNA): TGTGCCACCAGTTCTGGGACACCGGGAAACACCATATATTTT. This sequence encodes CATSSGTPGNTIYF.